The 25 T cell receptor beta chains below come from one sample, sequenced in a study of CXCR4 blockade with PD-1 therapy in pancreatic cancer. Method: immunoSEQ multiplex PCR; TCRdb's copy keeps in-frame clones and lacks some. This table holds 1,700 or so clones, 39% found once. Sequencing was carried out using tumor tissue. The source of these receptors is a human donor with pancreatic ductal adenocarcinoma.

This clone was picked up a small number of times. The chain couples TRBV4-1 to TRBJ2-7; 10 nucleotides match TRBD1. CDR1 is MGHRA, CDR2 YSYEKL, per germline. V shed 0 bases, J shed 6 bases, and the junction held 5 bases outside the gene matches. CDR3 length equals 15 residues. The CDR3 is CASSQEGTGVFEQYF. The CDR3, as DNA: TGCGCCAGCAGCCAAGAGGGGACAGGGGTGTTCGAGCAGTACTTC.

This clone was detected a few times. This chain connects TRBV7-6 to TRBJ1-4; D may be TRBD1 (5 bases). V lost 5 bases to trimming and J lost 8 bases, with 18 bases between them. CDR1 and CDR2 (germline): SGHVS, FNYEAQ. The CDR3 covers 15 residues. CDR3 in amino acids: CASSQVQGRGEKLFF. CDR3 sequence (DNA): TGTGCCAGCAGCCAAGTTCAGGGTAGAGGGGAAAAACTGTTTTTT.

The chain employs TRBV6-8 and TRBJ1-2; 8 nucleotides match TRBD1. The J segment lost 12 bases and the V segment lost 6 bases, leaving 9 bases of the junction unmatched. The germline gives CDR1 MNHGY, CDR2 SAAAGT. CDR3 length: 12 amino acids. This CDR3 is CASSRDRISNTF. DNA for the CDR3: TGTGCCAGCAGCCGGGACAGGATATCTAACACCTTC.

By sample fraction, this clone is large. The genes are TRBV11-3 and TRBJ2-1; 7 bases line up with TRBD2. V dropped 1 base and J dropped 2; count of bases not matched to a gene: 5. From germline, CDR1 is SGHNT and CDR2 YENEEA. CDR3 length: 16 amino acids. The CDR3 DNA follows: TGTGCCAGCAGCTTAGTCAAGCGGGGACCCTACAATGAGCAGTTCTTC. It translates to CASSLVKRGPYNEQFF. Full variable domain (remainder filled in from reference TRBV11-3 and TRBJ2-1): EAGVVQSPRYKIIEKKQPVAFWCNPISGHNTLYWYLQNLGQGPELLIRYENEEAVDDSQLPKDRFSAERLKGVDSTLKIQPAELGDSAVYLCASSLVKRGPYNEQFFGPGTRLTVL.

The chain employs TRBV12-5 and TRBJ2-7, with 9 bases aligning to TRBD1. The J segment lost 5 bases and the V segment lost 5 bases, leaving 4 bases of the junction unmatched. Germline CDR1 reads LGHNT; CDR2 reads FRNRAP. This CDR3 has 13 amino acids. Here the CDR3 reads CASGGGQGDEQYF. For the CDR3, the DNA is TGTGCTAGTGGTGGGGGACAGGGTGACGAGCAGTACTTC.

This rearrangement joins TRBV5-1 to TRBJ2-4, with D tentatively TRBD1 (6 bases). CDR1 SGHRS and CDR2 YFSETQ come from the germline V gene. The CDR3 consists of 14 residues. Trimming removed 5 bases from V and 5 bases from J, with 14 bases in between. This CDR3 is CASRVQGDQNIQYF. The DNA for the CDR3 is TGCGCCAGCAGAGTACAGGGCGACCAAAACATTCAGTACTTC.

This clone is categorized as large. The gene calls are TRBV12-2 and TRBJ2-7; the table's TRBD2 call for D was not verified on the DNA. TRBV12-2 is a pseudogene locus. The CDR3 runs 14 residues. The CDR3 spells CAIQASGRGAEQYF. In DNA, the CDR3 is TGTGCCATACAGGCTAGCGGGAGGGGAGCCGAGCAGTACTTC.

V usage is TRBV29-1 and J usage is TRBJ2-2, with TRBD2 matching 10 bases. The germline CDR1 and CDR2 sequences are SQVTM and ANQGSEA. The CDR3 consists of 13 residues. Losses at the gene ends were 4 bases for V and 4 bases for J; bases not matched to a gene: 0. In nucleotides, the CDR3 is TGCAGCGTTGGGACTAGCGGCACCGGGGAGCTGTTTTTT. It is translated as CSVGTSGTGELFF.

The chain links TRBV9 to TRBJ2-1; D remains unclear. This CDR3 comprises 14 residues. Trimming took 0 bases from V and 5 from J, leaving 9 bases between them. Germline assignment: CDR1 SGDLS and CDR2 YYNGEE. CDR3 DNA: TGTGCCAGCAGCGTAGGGAGAGGAGACAATGAGCAGTTCTTC. Translation: CASSVGRGDNEQFF. Together with reference TRBV9 and TRBJ2-1, the CDR3 gives the full variable domain: DSGVTQTPKHLITATGQRVTLRCSPRSGDLSVYWYQQSLDQGLQFLIQYYNGEERAKGNILERFSAQQFPDLHSELNLSSLELGDSALYFCASSVGRGDNEQFFGPGTRLTVL.

CDR3 DNA sequence: TGTGCCAGCAGTCCTAGAGACACTAGCGGACCTGACTGGGGCTCCTACGAGCAGTACTTC. Encoded protein: CASSPRDTSGPDWGSYEQYF. This chain uses TRBV28 with TRBJ2-7, with 8 nucleotides matching TRBD2. The CDR3 has 20 residues. V gave up 5 bases and J gave up 0 bases; unmatched junction bases: 21. Germline CDR1 and CDR2: MDHEN and SYDVKM.

The chain combines TRBV5-1 with TRBJ2-1; 9 bases line up with TRBD2. The CDR3 consists of 16 residues. V gave up 3 bases and J gave up 5 bases; unmatched junction bases: 9. Germline CDR1 SGHRS, CDR2 YFSETQ. CDR3 sequence reads: CASSSQRLAGDNEQFF. The CDR3 DNA reads TGCGCCAGCAGCTCCCAAAGGTTAGCGGGGGACAATGAGCAGTTCTTC. Supplemented by reference TRBV5-1 and TRBJ2-1, the full variable domain reads KAGVTQTPRYLIKTRGQQVTLSCSPISGHRSVSWYQQTPGQGLQFLFEYFSETQRNKGNFPGRFSGRQFSNSRSEMNVSTLELGDSALYLCASSSQRLAGDNEQFFGPGTRLTVL.

This clone is large by share. The chain is built from TRBV6-8 and TRBJ1-5; the D is unclear. V lost 5 bases and J lost 5, with 10 bases in between. The CDR3 is made up of 13 amino acids. Germline V lookup: CDR1 MNHGY, CDR2 SAAAGT. In DNA, the CDR3 is TGTGCCAGCAGTCTAAACGGTTATCAGCCCCAGCATTTT. Translation gives CASSLNGYQPQHF.

This chain uses TRBV19 with TRBJ2-3; D uncertain. This CDR3 is built from 13 residues. Germline V gene data show CDR1 as LNHDA and CDR2 as SQIVND (reference sequence). V lost 5 bases, J lost 4 bases, and 10 bases lay in between. For the CDR3, the DNA is TGTGCCAGTAGTGCCCGAAGTGCAGATACGCAGTATTTT. This gives the protein CASSARSADTQYF.

CDR3 residues: CAISENRETPQHF. The CDR3 DNA, read in part, is TGTGCCATCAGTGAGAACAGGGAGACGCCCCAGCAT. The rearrangement joins TRBV10-3 to TRBJ1-5; possibly TRBD1 for D (6 bases). Read coverage stops 1 residue before the CDR3 terminus; the germline J gene supplies the remainder. V shed 2 bases and J shed 9 bases, with 11 bases lying between them. CDR3 length equals 13 residues. CDR1 ENHRY and CDR2 SYGVKD come from the germline V gene.

This rearrangement joins TRBV7-7 to TRBJ2-7, with 11 positions matching TRBD1. Germline trimming cut 4 bases from V and 3 bases from J; bases unmatched to any gene: 2. Germline-derived CDR1 and CDR2 are SSHAT and FNYEAQ (reference sequence). CDR3 length: 14 amino acids. CDR3 residues: CASSWGQGGYEQYF. DNA of the CDR3: TGTGCCAGCAGCTGGGGACAGGGGGGCTACGAGCAGTACTTC.

The chain combines TRBV11-3 with TRBJ2-3, with D possibly being TRBD2 (7 bases). CDR1 and CDR2 from the germline V gene are SGHNT and YENEEA. Deletions cut 3 bases from V and 4 bases from J, with 14 bases between. CDR3 length: 15 residues. DNA of the CDR3: TGTGCCAGCAGCTTTGGGGGGGGCCGGGCAGATACGCAGTATTTT. Its translation: CASSFGGGRADTQYF.

The V call is TRBV19, the J call TRBJ2-7; D call uncertain. There are 13 residues in the CDR3. In germline, CDR1 is LNHDA, CDR2 SQIVND (reference sequence). The V end was cut by 3 bases, the J end by 3 bases, with 9 bases between. CDR3 nucleotide sequence: TGTGCCAGTAGTATCGTGGTGGTCTACGAGCAGTACTTC. Translation gives CASSIVVVYEQYF.

The chain carries TRBV6-7 and TRBJ1-2; TRBD1 matches at 9 bases. TRBV6-7 is known as an ORF, though its function is uncertain. J lost 6 bases, V lost 6 bases, and 5 bases had no gene match. The CDR3 runs 13 residues. CDR3 sequence: CASRGTGGNGYTF. The CDR3 coding sequence is TGTGCCAGCAGGGGTACAGGGGGCAATGGCTACACCTTC.

J is TRBJ2-7 and V is TRBV27; TRBD2 matches at 7 bases. This CDR3 comprises 14 residues. Germline V gene data show CDR1 as MNHEY and CDR2 as SMNVEV (reference sequence). The V gene end was trimmed by 2 bases and the J gene end by 7 bases; junction bases not matched to a gene: 8. CDR3 sequence reads: CASSLVGGSREQYF. Here the CDR3 DNA reads TGTGCCAGCAGTTTAGTTGGCGGGAGCAGAGAGCAGTACTTC.

This chain joins TRBV7-7 and TRBJ2-1; 10 bases match TRBD2. Germline V gives CDR1 SSHAT, CDR2 FNYEAQ (reference sequence). The CDR3 totals 16 residues. V shed 5 bases and J 5 bases; nucleotides not matched to a gene: 9. The CDR3 nucleotides are TGTGCCAGCAGCCCCATAGGACTAGCGGAACACAATGAGCAGTTCTTC. The encoded protein is CASSPIGLAEHNEQFF.

V is TRBV29-1 and J is TRBJ1-5, with D possibly matching TRBD1 (5 bases). The ends were cut back, 1 base at V and 6 bases at J, with 13 bases in the middle. CDR3 length: 14 residues. Germline V gene sequence: CDR1 SQVTM, CDR2 ANQGSEA. As DNA, the CDR3 is TGCAGCGTTGAAGCAGGGTGGGAAGGTCAGCCCCAGCATTTT. It translates to CSVEAGWEGQPQHF.

The chain is built from TRBV5-1 and TRBJ2-5, with 9 bases identical to TRBD2. Germline CDR1 reads SGHRS; CDR2 reads YFSETQ. This CDR3 is 15 amino acids long. Losses at the gene ends were 2 bases for V and 1 base for J; bases not matched to a gene: 3. CDR3 sequence: CASSFSGGIQETQYF. CDR3 in DNA: TGCGCCAGCAGCTTCAGCGGGGGGATCCAAGAGACCCAGTACTTC.

For the CDR3, the DNA is TGTGCCAGCTCACCACAGAAAGGGGGAGGCACAGATACGCAGTATTTT. Encoded protein: CASSPQKGGGTDTQYF. The V call is TRBV18, the J call TRBJ2-3, with D perhaps matching TRBD1 (6 bases). The V end was cut by 1 base, the J end by 1 base, with 12 bases between. The CDR3 is 16 residues long. The germline V gene has CDR1 KGHSH and CDR2 LQKENI.

Only a few counts were recorded for this clone. The rearrangement links TRBV30 to TRBJ2-6; D is perhaps TRBD2 (6 bases). The CDR3 spans 14 residues. Germline V gene lookup returns CDR1 GTSNPN and CDR2 SVGIG (reference sequence). V shed 0 bases and J shed 3 bases, with 6 bases lying between them. The CDR3 DNA follows: TGTGCCTGGAGTGTAGCGGGTGGGGCCAACGTCCTGACTTTC. Its protein is CAWSVAGGANVLTF.

The chain joins TRBV29-1 to TRBJ2-2; weak D call: TRBD2 (5 bases). Germline V gives CDR1 SQVTM, CDR2 ANQGSEA. Trimming removed 7 bases from V and 6 bases from J, with 12 bases in between. The CDR3 runs 12 residues. The DNA of the CDR3 is TGCAGCGGGCGACTAAACTCCGGGGAGCTGTTTTTT. This sequence encodes CSGRLNSGELFF.